A single sample gave rise to the 21 T cell receptor beta chains below, sequenced in a study of blood T cell repertoires in COVID-19. TCRdb keeps only in-frame clones here, not all; method: immunoSEQ multiplex PCR. The repertoire has about 240,000 clones, about 85% of them found once; the top ten carry about 7%. The specimen was peripheral blood. These TCRs come from a man in his sixties who had recovered from COVID-19.

The chain uses TRBV19 and TRBJ2-2, with a weak D call TRBD2 (6 bases). V lost 4 bases, J lost 3 bases, and 12 bases lay in between. The germline CDR1 and CDR2 sequences are LNHDA and SQIVND (reference sequence). The CDR3 runs 15 residues. DNA for the CDR3: TGTGCCAGTAGTAGAAGCGGGTCATACACCGGGGAGCTGTTTTTT. Its translation is CASSRSGSYTGELFF. The full variable domain, completed using reference TRBV19 and TRBJ2-2, is DGGITQSPKYLFRKEGQNVTLSCEQNLNHDAMYWYRQDPGQGLRLIYYSQIVNDFQKGDIAEGYSVSREKKESFPLTVTSAQKNPTAFYLCASSRSGSYTGELFFGEGSRLTVL.

The rearrangement joins TRBV5-4 to TRBJ1-6; 8 bases align to TRBD1. V lost 2 bases to trimming and J lost 6 bases; unmatched junction nucleotides: 4. The germline gives CDR1 SGHNT, CDR2 YYREEE (reference sequence). There are 15 residues in the CDR3. CDR3 amino acids: CASSFTGGGNSPLHF. The CDR3 coding sequence is TGTGCCAGCAGCTTTACAGGGGGTGGTAATTCACCCCTCCACTTT.

The rearrangement uses TRBV7-2 and TRBJ1-5; tentative D call: TRBD1 (5 bases). The CDR3 loop spans 16 amino acids. Trimming cost V 1 base and J 3 bases, with 13 bases left between them. In germline, CDR1 is SGHTA, CDR2 FQGNSA. CDR3 DNA: TGTGCCAGCAGCTTAGAAGCGACCAGGGACAATCAGCCCCAGCATTTT. It yields the protein CASSLEATRDNQPQHF.

V and J are TRBV12-5 and TRBJ2-7, with 8 bases that match TRBD1. From germline, CDR1 is LGHNT and CDR2 FRNRAP. The CDR3 totals 14 residues. V shed 1 base and J 4 bases; nucleotides not matched to a gene: 3. CDR3 DNA: TGTGCTAGTGGTTTGGGGACAGGGCGATACGAGCAGTACTTC. As protein: CASGLGTGRYEQYF.

This chain connects TRBV10-3 to TRBJ2-7; 7 nucleotides line up with TRBD2. In germline, CDR1 is ENHRY, CDR2 SYGVKD. With V trimmed by 3 bases and J by 2 bases, 4 bases remained unmatched. This CDR3 has 14 residues. The CDR3 DNA reads as TGTGCCATCAGTGAAAAGCGGGGCACCTACGAGCAGTACTTC. Protein sequence: CAISEKRGTYEQYF.

The CDR3 loop reads CSASYKGYEQYF. Here the CDR3 DNA reads TGCAGTGCTAGTTACAAGGGGTACGAGCAGTACTTC. The chain is built from TRBV20-1 and TRBJ2-7; possibly TRBD1 for D (5 bases). V was pared by 3 bases and J by 4 bases, with 10 bases between. The germline V gene has CDR1 DFQATT and CDR2 SNEGSKA (reference sequence). This CDR3 has 12 residues.

This sequence joins TRBV6-5 and TRBJ1-6; no reliable D call. Per the germline V gene, CDR1 is MNHEY and CDR2 is SVGAGI. CDR3 length equals 15 residues. V was trimmed by 2 bases and J by 0 bases, leaving 5 bases between them. The CDR3 loop is CASSYGLSYNSPLHF. The CDR3 nucleotides are TGTGCCAGCAGTTACGGGCTCTCCTATAATTCACCCCTCCACTTT.

The chain couples TRBV11-2 to TRBJ1-1, with D hard to call. Germline-derived CDR1 and CDR2 are SGHAT and FQNNGV. V lost 2 bases and J lost 0, with 10 bases in between. This CDR3 is built from 15 residues. The CDR3 DNA sequence: TGTGCCAGCAGCTTAACTGAGGCCCTGAACACTGAAGCTTTCTTT. Translating gives CASSLTEALNTEAFF.

J is TRBJ1-2 and V is TRBV2, with TRBD1 matching over 7 bases. J was trimmed by 3 bases and V by 4 bases; bases with no gene match: 8. CDR3 length equals 15 residues. The germline gives CDR1 SNHLY, CDR2 FYNNEI. Here the CDR3 reads CASSVNRGQDYGYTF. CDR3 DNA: TGTGCCAGCAGTGTGAACAGGGGCCAGGACTATGGCTACACCTTC.

The V gene is TRBV3-1 (or the pseudogene TRBV3-2), the J gene TRBJ2-7; 7 bases line up with TRBD2. Germline CDR1 reads LGHDT; CDR2 reads YNNKEL (reference sequence). V dropped 1 base and J dropped 4; count of bases not matched to a gene: 7. The CDR3 runs to 15 residues. The CDR3 DNA sequence: TGTGCCAGCAGCCAAGGGAGCGGGGTGGGTTACGAGCAGTACTTC. Translation gives CASSQGSGVGYEQYF.

This chain joins TRBV3-1 (or the pseudogene TRBV3-2) and TRBJ1-5; TRBD1 is a possible D gene (5 bases). Germline V gene lookup returns CDR1 LGHDT and CDR2 YNNKEL (reference sequence). Trimming took off 0 bases at V and 3 bases at J, with 9 bases between the two ends. The CDR3 contains 15 residues. CDR3 sequence: CASSQEGRDNQPQHF. The CDR3 DNA reads as TGTGCCAGCAGCCAAGAAGGCAGGGACAATCAGCCCCAGCATTTT.

The rearrangement links TRBV18 to TRBJ2-1, with TRBD2 matching 15 bases. Germline CDR1 reads KGHSH; CDR2 reads LQKENI. The junction had 6 bases not matched to a gene; V was cut back by 4 bases and J by 8 bases. The CDR3 sequence is 16 residues long. CDR3 in DNA: TGTGCCAGCTCACGGACTAGCGGGGGGGCCGGGGATGAGCAGTTCTTC. It specifies CASSRTSGGAGDEQFF.

This chain connects TRBV25-1 to TRBJ1-5, with D perhaps TRBD1 (5 bases). Per the germline V gene, CDR1 is MGHDK and CDR2 is SYGVNS. The CDR3 consists of 14 residues. Trimming stripped 3 bases from V and 6 bases from J, with 12 bases between. The CDR3 is CASSDDSRAQPQHF. CDR3 DNA sequence: TGTGCCAGCAGTGATGACAGTAGAGCTCAGCCCCAGCATTTT.

The chain is built from TRBV29-1 and TRBJ1-1; unclear D gene. V lost 7 bases and J 4 bases, leaving 16 bases between the germline ends. Per germline, CDR1 SQVTM and CDR2 ANQGSEA. There are 13 residues in the CDR3. CDR3: CSAPKVGGTEAFF. The CDR3, as DNA: TGCAGCGCCCCGAAGGTGGGAGGCACTGAAGCTTTCTTT.

V is TRBV5-4 and J is TRBJ2-5; 10 bases align to TRBD2. This CDR3 contains 19 residues. With 0 bases clipped from V and 5 bases from J, the junction kept 16 bases outside the gene matches. Germline lookup yields CDR1 SGHNT and CDR2 YYREEE (reference sequence). The CDR3 nucleotides are TGTGCCAGCAGCTTGGTGCTGCAAGCGGGGGGGGCCTCGAGTGAGACCCAGTACTTC. It translates to CASSLVLQAGGASSETQYF.

The chain links TRBV9 to TRBJ2-1; 15 positions agree with TRBD2. The CDR3 spans 17 residues. Germline CDR1 reads SGDLS; CDR2 reads YYNGEE. V was pared by 2 bases and J by 6 bases, with 6 bases of the junction left unmatched. The CDR3 DNA reads TGTGCCAGCAGCGTTGGGACTAGCGGGGGGCGAAGCAATGAGCAGTTCTTC. Amino acids: CASSVGTSGGRSNEQFF.

The rearrangement joins TRBV2 to TRBJ2-1; TRBD2 aligns across 9 bases. CDR1 is SNHLY, CDR2 FYNNEI, per germline. Trimming at V came to 7 bases and at J to 6 bases, leaving 4 bases not matched to a gene. CDR3 size: 13 residues. CDR3 amino acids: CASNTAGGNEQFF. As DNA, the CDR3 is TGTGCCAGCAACACAGCGGGGGGCAATGAGCAGTTCTTC.

The genes are TRBV6-5 and TRBJ1-5; D ambiguous. The germline V gene has CDR1 MNHEY and CDR2 SVGAGI. V was shortened by 6 bases and J by 5 bases, with 8 bases between the two germline ends. CDR3 length: 12 amino acids. CDR3 nucleotides: TGTGCCAGCAGCTCCGGTTATCAGCCCCAGCATTTT. Amino acid sequence: CASSSGYQPQHF.

This sequence joins TRBV6-5 and TRBJ1-2, with 7 bases matching TRBD1. J was trimmed by 1 base and V by 5 bases; bases with no gene match: 7. In germline, CDR1 is MNHEY, CDR2 SVGAGI. The CDR3 extends over 15 amino acids. For the CDR3, the DNA is TGTGCCAGCAGTCCCAGGGGGGTTCATAACTATGGCTACACCTTC. Protein product: CASSPRGVHNYGYTF.

The chain recombines TRBV18 with TRBJ2-7; TRBD2 agrees at 11 bases. Germline assignment: CDR1 KGHSH and CDR2 LQKENI. After removal of 3 bases from V and 1 base from J, the junction contained 5 bases not matched to a gene. This CDR3 is built from 16 residues. CDR3 nucleotide sequence: TGTGCCAGCTCACCCCTAGCGGGGGGTCCATCCTACGAGCAGTACTTC. Encoded protein: CASSPLAGGPSYEQYF. The full variable domain, completed using reference TRBV18 and TRBJ2-7, is NAGVMQNPRHLVRRRGQEARLRCSPMKGHSHVYWYRQLPEEGLKFMVYLQKENIIDESGMPKERFSAEFPKEGPSILRIQQVVRGDSAAYFCASSPLAGGPSYEQYFGPGTRLTVT.

V and J are TRBV4-1 and TRBJ1-4, with a weak D call TRBD1 (6 bases). The CDR3 contains 14 residues. Germline CDR1 reads MGHRA; CDR2 reads YSYEKL. V was clipped by 6 bases and J by 6 bases, with 14 bases between them. The CDR3 loop is CASSLDRSHEKLFF. The CDR3 region has the DNA TGCGCCAGCAGTCTCGACAGGAGCCATGAAAAACTGTTTTTT.